This TCR beta chain was identified during a study of cytomegalovirus exposure and HLA in healthy donors (dated by TCRdb to the late 2010s). For the study in its entirety: An earlier analysis of about 530 of the donors reported 250 to 300 Gb of sequence data and approximately 120 million unique TCR beta sequences obtained from about 179 million T cells. Approximately 310 gigabases of sequencing data and 80 million or so unique TCR sequences were included in an early release covering roughly 600 HLA-typed donors. Of the approximately 370 genotyped donors, roughly 80% were placed in the genetic ancestry cluster associated with self-reported Caucasian donors. The study aimed to test whether cataloging public T cell receptors could reveal signatures of past pathogen exposure. The study profiled the T cell repertoires of hundreds of subjects by immunosequencing and related them to cytomegalovirus serostatus. In addition to the first cohort of about 650 subjects, a separate validation cohort of some 120 different subjects was used. The study combined high-throughput TCR immunosequencing, statistical association of individual TCRs with disease status, and machine learning to predict cytomegalovirus infection status. A later analysis re-examined previously published TCR beta repertoires from roughly 720 donors and added high-resolution HLA genotyping to investigate patterns of TCR occurrence. Rather than using new phenotypic data, the later analysis identified candidate immune exposures from TCR beta sequences and from how often those sequences occurred across donors. An earlier analysis of several hundred of the donors applied high-throughput TCR beta sequencing to assess whether each TCR beta V gene segment acted as functional or pseudogenic. Donor age, sex, ethnicity and CMV serostatus were collected together with the repertoire data. A later genetic analysis took genome-wide SNP genotypes for about 55% of the roughly 700 donors and used that subset as a discovery cohort. Every discovery cohort repertoire had been produced on one sequencing platform. HLA typing included class I and class II loci at four-digit resolution. The number of typed donors differed by locus: about 620-640 for A, B, C, DRB1 and DQB1; some 500 for DQA1; 606 for DPA1; and around 490 for DPB1. Roughly five DR-DQ haplotypes were handled as single units for association and clustering because linkage in the cohort was strong. Among some 400 genotyped donors of the cohort, an average of roughly 230,000 unique TCR beta nucleotide sequences was sequenced per donor, of which 15% to 20% were non-productive. Study-wide findings and limitations: Compared with equally common non-associated chains, HLA-associated TCR beta chains in a later analysis were more clonally expanded and had lower generation probabilities. In vitro tests confirmed that a few of the cytomegalovirus-associated TCR beta chains recognize cytomegalovirus antigens. According to a later analysis, most CMV-associated TCR beta chains appeared to be HLA-restricted, and the HLA associations seemed to be driven largely by CMV exposure. The only immune exposure information available for the cohort was CMV serostatus. Because HLA typing was missing for some donors at each locus, association tests included only the typed subset. A further reported finding was that TCR beta sequences accurately predicted the HLA-A and HLA-B alleles for most subjects in the first cohort. An earlier analysis of approximately 540 of the donors showed that most TCR beta V segments appeared in productive rearrangements either about 87% or about 30% of the time, which broadly matched IMGT annotations. A later genetic analysis reported fewer N-insertions in productive TCRs among donors in an Asian-associated ancestry cluster than the roughly 670-donor mean. The cohort was sequenced for TCR beta chains only, and without alpha or paired-chain data the features that could be detected were limited. In a later analysis, several top co-occurrence clusters were reported to appear linked to parvovirus B19, influenza, CMV and Epstein-Barr virus. In a later genetic analysis, a missense DCLRE1C variant was associated with V-gene and J-gene trimming of TCR beta chains, and the association was replicated in an independent cohort. The authors suggested that the approach could potentially be generalized to other disease states and immunological phenotypes. Some IMGT-functional V segments, including TRBV6-2 and TRBV6-3, could not be distinguished by the 87-base-pair reads and were therefore excluded. Sequencing depth was assumed to be roughly uniform across donors in the presence/absence analyses, though that assumption may not hold. Specific HLA alleles were associated with 16,951 TCR beta sequences at a false discovery rate of 0.05 in a later analysis. A total of 164 TCR beta chains were listed by the study as associated with cytomegalovirus. Correlated functional status among segregating V segments might reflect linkage disequilibrium, but an unknown experimental factor could not be ruled out. The sequencing pipeline was judged likely to have produced a cluster of highly shared sequence variants as a technical artifact. Assigning TCR associations to individual alleles was difficult when HLA alleles, especially DR and DQ, strongly co-occurred. Most TCR sequences were seen in very few donors, while some public TCRs were found in many individuals. A later analysis found that TCR association rates varied across HLA loci, with DRB1 alleles showing the most associated TCRs and HLA-C alleles the fewest. The classifier was reported to diagnose cytomegalovirus status with high specificity and sensitivity in both the original and validation cohorts. Because counts were too low, 15 or so rarely observed V segments, including chromosome 9 orphons, were excluded from the earlier analysis of around 590 of the donors.

The cohort was made up of about 610 healthy bone marrow donors. At the time of sampling, all cohort members were nominally healthy, though unrecorded immune exposures were likely present. The donor was CMV seropositive and belonged to the group of about 290 seropositive cohort members. A peripheral blood sample was provided by each donor, and peripheral blood mononuclear cells were used for TCR beta sequencing. Genomic DNA extraction from the blood cell samples was performed with the Qiagen DNeasy Blood Extraction Kit. Preparation of the library involved the immunoSEQ multiplex PCR assay. The multiplex PCR relied on a mix of 60 forward primers for TCR Vbeta segments and 13 reverse primers for TCR Jbeta segments. The CDR3 region of rearranged TCR beta genes was amplified from genomic DNA by a multiplex PCR assay. Amplified TCR beta libraries were sequenced as 87-base-pair reads on the Illumina HiSeq System. As for how the authors treated the data: A later analysis counted about 82 million unique TCR beta chains across the 666 repertoires, and some 11 million of these chains were shared by at least two donors. Raw reads were error-corrected and collapsed into unique sequences by a nearest-neighbor algorithm in which closely related sequences were merged to remove PCR and sequencing errors. CDR3 sequences were aligned to IMGT reference sequences to assign V, D and J gene segments. For a sequence to be retained, at least a six-nucleotide match to both a V gene segment and a J gene segment was required. A rearrangement counted as productive if the CDR3 had no stop codons and remained in frame with V and J, and every other rearrangement counted as non-productive. CDR3 was defined according to IMGT convention as the region running from the second conserved V-encoded cysteine to the conserved J-encoded phenylalanine. Sequences without an unambiguous match to a single V gene segment were excluded from the earlier analysis of about 600 of the donors. In an earlier analysis of more than 500 of the donors, a V segment was called functional when productive rearrangements were above 56.7%, and segregating when the standard deviation between donors exceeded 5%. A statistical classification framework was built for diagnosing cytomegalovirus status from the catalog of TCR beta chain sequences. V and J gene assignment, in a later analysis, came from comparing TCR nucleotide sequences with IMGT/GENE-DB human TR gene sequences. The TCRdist pipeline was used in a later analysis to assign CDR3 sequences and most-parsimonious VDJ recombination scenarios. In a later analysis, each TCR beta chain was defined by its CDR3 amino acid sequence together with its V-gene family, and reads without a unique V-gene family were excluded. As a way to deal with suspected cross-contamination and a sequencing artifact, a later analysis dropped 592 nucleotide sequences that were highly shared and had low generation probability. A later analysis calculated a clonal expansion index for each public chain from normalized within-repertoire ranks of inferred template counts. Generation probabilities in a later analysis came from a VDJ recombination model fitted to out-of-frame rearrangements, and those results were checked against IGoR. A later analysis scored TCR-TCR, TCR-HLA and TCR-CMV co-occurrence with hypergeometric tests, applying a repertoire-size bias correction to TCR pairs. In a later analysis, false discovery rates were estimated by permuting HLA or CMV assignments 20 times. In a later analysis, co-occurring TCRs were grouped using DBSCAN, and TCRdist sequence similarity was added for clustering within HLA-allele-positive subsets. Repertoires with fewer than 30,000 or more than 120,000 public chains were left out of co-occurrence clustering, as were about 5 repertoires with anomalous nucleotide sharing. TCRdb holds this immuneACCESS table with in-frame rearrangements only. Some clones are missing; in checked studies, unresolved V genes explain under half, and the rest has no known cause. That table gives V, J and clone size, and the DNA gave D and trimming. This sample holds approximately 150,000 clones; 80% were observed only once. The ten biggest clones cover around a tenth of the sample.

V loses 2 bases of germline sequence and J loses 0 bases, and the interval between the two ends is 23 bases. The germline V gene sets CDR1 to MNHNS and CDR2 to SASEGT. From the cysteine up to the phenylalanine, the CDR3 has a length of 20 residues. Only the CDR3 region is kept as DNA, spanning 60 bases read in frame from base 1. Points on this clone: The specificity of this receptor is unknown. No quality values exist for individual bases; no much larger clone is one base distant.

The clonotype was recovered from a man aged 18 to 29 in good health and CMV-seropositive. The sample comprised PBMCs. The chain employs TRBV6-1 and TRBJ1-5; matching of 5 bases hints at TRBD1 as the D gene. This receptor carries the CDR3 CASSENLRGSFLYSNQPQHF. In nucleotides, the sequence is TGTGCCAGCAGTGAAAATCTTAGGGGCTCTTTCCTATATAGCAATCAGCCCCAGCATTTT.